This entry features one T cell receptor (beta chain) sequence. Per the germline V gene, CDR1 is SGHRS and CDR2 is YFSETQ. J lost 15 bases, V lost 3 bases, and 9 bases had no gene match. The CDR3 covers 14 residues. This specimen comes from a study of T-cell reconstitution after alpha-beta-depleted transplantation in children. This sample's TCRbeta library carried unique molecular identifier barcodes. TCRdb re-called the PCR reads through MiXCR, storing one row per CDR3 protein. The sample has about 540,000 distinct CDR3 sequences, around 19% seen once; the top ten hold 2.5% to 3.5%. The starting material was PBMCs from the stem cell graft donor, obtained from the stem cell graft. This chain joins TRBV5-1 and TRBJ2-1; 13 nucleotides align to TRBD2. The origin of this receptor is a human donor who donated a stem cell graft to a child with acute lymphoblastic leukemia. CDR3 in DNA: TGCGCCAGCAGCTCAAGCACTAGCGGGAGGGCCCCGTTCTTC. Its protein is CASSSSTSGRAPFF.